This T cell receptor (beta chain) was retrieved from a study of cytomegalovirus exposure and HLA in healthy donors. Whole-study findings and limits: Later analysis identified several of the most significant clusters that appeared linked to common viral pathogens.

The PCR used 60 Vbeta and 13 Jbeta primers. Method: immunoSEQ multiplex PCR; TCRdb's copy keeps in-frame clones and lacks some. The data contain over 85,000 clones, around 86% of them singletons. Concerning this clone: The antigen is undetermined.

From germline, CDR1 is GTSNPN and CDR2 SVGIG (reference sequence). The CDR3 is 14 amino acids. Between the trimmed V and J ends, which lost 5 bases and 2 bases, there was a span of 13 bases. The gene calls are TRBV30 and TRBJ2-1, with D tentatively TRBD2 (6 bases). The sample comprised PBMCs. This TCR was sampled from a man aged 35-49 years in good health and CMV-seronegative. The CDR3 nucleotides are TGTGCCTGGCGGGGGACGGGGACCTACAATGAGCAGTTCTTC. Translation gives CAWRGTGTYNEQFF.